The present entry profiles one TCR beta chain with its context. This record belongs to a study of blood T cell repertoires in COVID-19. Profiled with immunoSEQ multiplex PCR; TCRdb holds only in-frame clones, not every one. Of approximately 33,000 clones listed, approximately 88% are singletons. The CDR3 contains 15 residues. V was clipped by 3 bases and J by 5 bases, with 16 bases between them. Germline V gene data show CDR1 as ENHRY and CDR2 as SYGVKD. The sequence was collected from a man between 60 and 75 years old with COVID-19, enrolled during active disease. Material: peripheral blood. This chain uses TRBV10-3 with TRBJ1-1; no firm D call. The CDR3 protein is CAISDRPRDGTEAFF. DNA for the CDR3: TGTGCCATCAGTGATCGTCCTCGGGATGGGACTGAAGCTTTCTTT.